The 19 T cell receptor beta chains in this list originate from one sample, sequenced in a study of early T cells in non-severe SARS-CoV-2 infection. MiXCR was run by TCRdb on the 5' RACE reads, yielding one entry per CDR3 protein. Among tens of thousands of distinct CDR3 sequences, 5.5% to 7.5% were seen once, and the ten largest hold less than 5%. Input material: whole blood. Receptor source: an adult who was a healthcare worker with PCR-confirmed SARS-CoV-2 infection or an uninfected control (not recorded which).

This clonotype turned up a few times. This chain uses TRBV24-1 with TRBJ1-5; 7 bases are a match to TRBD1. V dropped 9 bases and J dropped 2; count of bases not matched to a gene: 6. This CDR3 has 14 residues. CDR1 KGHDR and CDR2 SFDVKD come from the germline V gene. The CDR3 DNA is TGTGCCACCTCCAGGGGGTTTGGCAATCAGCCCCAGCATTTT. Translating it yields CATSRGFGNQPQHF.

This clonotype was observed many times. This chain uses TRBV30 with TRBJ2-1, with 8 positions matching TRBD1. CDR1 GTSNPN and CDR2 SVGIG come from the germline V gene (reference sequence). V dropped 5 bases and J dropped 2; count of bases not matched to a gene: 8. CDR3 length: 15 amino acids. CDR3: CAWVRAGGAYNEQFF. The CDR3 DNA is TGTGCCTGGGTCAGAGCAGGGGGCGCCTACAATGAGCAGTTCTTC.

In its sample, this clonotype was seen many times. The chain uses TRBV15 and TRBJ1-4, with 10 bases that match TRBD1. The V segment lost 2 bases and the J segment 7 bases; nucleotides outside the gene matches: 10. This CDR3 contains 17 residues. Germline values: CDR1 LNHNV, CDR2 YYDKDF (reference sequence). The CDR3 protein is CATSRPTGGKKVEKLFF. The CDR3 region has the DNA TGTGCCACCAGCAGACCGACAGGGGGCAAAAAGGTTGAAAAACTGTTTTTT.

This clonotype occurred many times. The genes are TRBV12-3 or TRBV12-4 and TRBJ1-4, with unresolved D. The V end was cut by 3 bases, the J end by 13 bases, with 15 bases between. The CDR3 consists of 13 residues. The CDR3 DNA sequence: TGTGCCAGCAGTTTGAACAACCCGGAAGGACTGTTTTTT. This codes for CASSLNNPEGLFF.

This clonotype was seen at least ten times. The rearrangement uses TRBV6-5 and TRBJ1-5; D possibly corresponds to TRBD1 (6 bases). Trimming took 6 bases from V and 5 from J, leaving 11 bases between them. The CDR3 has 13 residues. CDR1 MNHEY and CDR2 SVGAGI come from the germline V gene. The chain's CDR3 is CASRQGSHQPQHF. CDR3 sequence (DNA): TGTGCCAGCAGGCAGGGGTCGCATCAGCCCCAGCATTTT.

This clonotype was observed many times. The V call is TRBV6-1, the J call TRBJ2-7; D gene unclear. The germline V gene has CDR1 MNHNS and CDR2 SASEGT. CDR3 size: 15 residues. Trimming shortened V by 1 base and J by 2 bases, and 12 bases separated the two germline ends. The CDR3 spells CASSEVPETPYEQYF. CDR3 nucleotides: TGTGCCAGCAGTGAAGTCCCAGAAACCCCCTACGAGCAGTACTTC.

This clonotype has more than one count but fewer than ten. This rearrangement joins TRBV29-1 to TRBJ1-2, with D possibly TRBD1 on 6 matching bases. Germline CDR1 SQVTM, CDR2 ANQGSEA. Trimming removed 3 bases from V and 2 bases from J, with 13 bases in between. The CDR3 runs 14 residues. CDR3: CSVDGTTTNYGYTF. The CDR3 DNA is TGCAGCGTTGACGGGACAACTACAAACTATGGCTACACCTTC.

This clonotype is labeled as medium-sized (0.01 to 0.1%). Here the CDR3 reads CSVWVGDTQYF. The CDR3 DNA follows: TGCAGCGTTTGGGTTGGGGATACGCAGTATTTT. V is TRBV29-1 and J is TRBJ2-3; D is unclear. Trimming stripped 5 bases from V and 6 bases from J, with 9 bases between. The germline V gene encodes CDR1 SQVTM and CDR2 ANQGSEA. The CDR3 sequence is 11 residues long.

This clonotype was recorded a few times. V gene TRBV10-3 combines with J gene TRBJ1-2; D unclear. The CDR3 length is 14 residues. The germline V gene encodes CDR1 ENHRY and CDR2 SYGVKD. The ends were cut back, 7 bases at V and 3 bases at J, with 15 bases in the middle. CDR3 sequence reads: CAITGGAPHYGYTF. The CDR3 DNA follows: TGTGCCATCACAGGAGGCGCTCCCCACTATGGCTACACCTTC.

The chain joins TRBV7-3 to TRBJ2-6, with D possibly TRBD1 on 5 matching bases. The CDR3 extends over 15 amino acids. Trimming stripped 6 bases from V and 1 base from J, with 10 bases between. Per the germline V gene, CDR1 is SGHTA and CDR2 is FQGTGA. The CDR3 loop is CASRQDSSGANVLTF. CDR3 DNA sequence: TGTGCCAGCAGACAAGACAGTTCTGGGGCCAACGTCCTGACTTTC.

This clonotype was seen only a few times. V is TRBV24-1 and J is TRBJ2-5; possibly TRBD1 for D (6 bases). Germline CDR1 reads KGHDR; CDR2 reads SFDVKD. V was trimmed by 3 bases and J by 0 bases, leaving 13 bases between them. The length of the CDR3 is 16 residues. This CDR3 reads CATSDPTDRHQETQYF. The CDR3 DNA reads TGTGCCACCAGTGATCCAACGGACAGACACCAAGAGACCCAGTACTTC.

This clonotype was seen only a few times. The V call is TRBV5-1, the J call TRBJ1-1; D gene unclear. Trimming removed 2 bases at V and 1 base at J, with 3 bases between. CDR1 is SGHRS and CDR2 is YFSETQ in the germline V gene. The CDR3 consists of 12 residues. In DNA form, the CDR3 reads TGCGCCAGCAGCTTACAGAACACTGAAGCTTTCTTT. Translated: CASSLQNTEAFF.

This clonotype was detected a few times. The chain combines TRBV5-4 with TRBJ2-3; perhaps TRBD2 as D (6 bases). This CDR3 contains 14 residues. Germline V lookup: CDR1 SGHNT, CDR2 YYREEE (reference sequence). V dropped 3 bases and J dropped 1 base, with 9 bases sitting between them. The CDR3 DNA follows: TGTGCCAGCAGCTGGGGGGAAGGCACAGATACGCAGTATTTT. It yields the protein CASSWGEGTDTQYF.

This clonotype was detected many times. The V and J genes are TRBV7-9 and TRBJ1-2; D gene ambiguous. Germline loops: CDR1 SEHNR, CDR2 FQNEAQ (reference sequence). Trimming removed 1 base at V and 4 bases at J, with 10 bases between. The CDR3 has 14 residues. CDR3 DNA sequence: TGTGCCAGCAGCTTAGTATCCCAGGTCTATGGCTACACCTTC. As protein: CASSLVSQVYGYTF.

This clonotype has at least ten counts. The rearrangement joins TRBV13 to TRBJ2-7; 10 bases map to TRBD1. CDR1 is PRHDT and CDR2 is FYEKMQ in the germline V gene (reference sequence). The CDR3 totals 19 residues. The J segment lost 4 bases and the V segment lost 7 bases, leaving 22 bases of the junction unmatched. The CDR3 bases are TGTGCCAGCACCCCGACCCCTAACCCCGGGACAGGGGTAAAGTACGAGCAGTACTTC. Amino acids: CASTPTPNPGTGVKYEQYF. Based on the CDR3 plus reference TRBV13 and TRBJ2-7, the full variable domain is AAGVIQSPRHLIKEKRETATLKCYPIPRHDTVYWYQQGPGQDPQFLISFYEKMQSDKGSIPDRFSAQQFSDYHSELNMSSLELGDSALYFCASTPTPNPGTGVKYEQYFGPGTRLTVT.

This clonotype was seen at least ten times. This sequence joins TRBV6-2 or TRBV6-3 and TRBJ2-3; no firm D call. The CDR3 loop spans 11 amino acids. CDR1 is MNHEY and CDR2 is SVGEGT in the germline V gene. V lost 7 bases to trimming and J lost 4 bases, with 6 bases between them. The CDR3 loop is CASMTSDTQYF. The CDR3 DNA reads as TGTGCCAGCATGACTTCAGATACGCAGTATTTT.

This clonotype has at least ten counts. This sequence joins TRBV3-1 and TRBJ1-2; D remains unclear. CDR3 length: 12 amino acids. The germline V and J ends were trimmed by 1 base and 7 bases, with 7 bases remaining between them. CDR1 and CDR2 (germline): LGHDT, YNNKEL (reference sequence). For the CDR3, the DNA is TGTGCCAGCAGCCAAGCGAAGGGTGGCTACACCTTC. This sequence encodes CASSQAKGGYTF.

The CDR3 DNA is TGTGCCAGCAGTGGGACTAGCGGGGGGCCAGATACGCAGTATTTT. It yields the protein CASSGTSGGPDTQYF. The chain is built from TRBV6-4 and TRBJ2-3; 14 positions match TRBD2. Per germline, CDR1 MRHNA and CDR2 SNTAGT. The CDR3 has 15 residues. V trimming: 4 bases; J trimming: 4 bases; junction bases outside the gene matches: 1.

This clonotype was seen more than once but under ten times. The V call is TRBV20-1, the J call TRBJ2-1; D might be TRBD2 (6 bases). Trimming shortened V by 6 bases and J by 6 bases, and 12 bases separated the two germline ends. Germline V lookup: CDR1 DFQATT, CDR2 SNEGSKA (reference sequence). This CDR3 comprises 12 residues. The CDR3 is CSAPGLPNEQFF. The DNA of the CDR3 is TGCAGTGCCCCCGGACTACCCAATGAGCAGTTCTTC.